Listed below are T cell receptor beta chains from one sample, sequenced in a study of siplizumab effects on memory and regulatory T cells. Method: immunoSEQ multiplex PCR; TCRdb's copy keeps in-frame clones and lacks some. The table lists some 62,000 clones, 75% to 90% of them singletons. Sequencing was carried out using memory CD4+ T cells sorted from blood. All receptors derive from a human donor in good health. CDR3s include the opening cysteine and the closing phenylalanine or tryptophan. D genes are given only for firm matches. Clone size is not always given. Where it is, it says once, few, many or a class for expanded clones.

CASSLETSGGYEQYF,TGTGCCAGCAGCTTGGAGACTAGCGGGGGCTACGAGCAGTACTTC,TRBD2,-,TRBJ2-7,TRBV5-4
CASSKQQGSYEQYF,TGTGCCAGCAGTAAGCAACAGGGCTCCTACGAGCAGTACTTC,-,-,TRBJ2-7,TRBV6-6
CASSLIRAVTNYGYTF,TGTGCCAGCAGCTTGATTAGGGCTGTAACTAACTATGGCTACACCTTC,-,few,TRBJ1-2,TRBV5-6
CASGARDGGNSPLHF,TGTGCCAGCGGGGCCCGGGACGGCGGAAATTCACCCCTCCACTTT,-,-,TRBJ1-6,TRBV6-5
CASGGSTNEQFF,TGCGCCAGCGGCGGCTCGACCAATGAGCAGTTCTTC,-,-,TRBJ2-1,TRBV5-1
CATSRDSWLAGEQTQYF,TGTGCCACCAGCAGAGATAGTTGGCTAGCGGGAGAACAGACCCAGTACTTC,TRBD2,-,TRBJ2-5,TRBV15
CASSSDRDRVIGKLFF,TGTGCCAGCAGCTCCGACCGGGACAGGGTAATCGGAAAACTGTTTTTT,TRBD1,-,TRBJ1-4,TRBV7-2
CASSWAGQGGETQYF,TGCGCCAGCAGCTGGGCGGGACAAGGAGGAGAGACCCAGTACTTC,-,-,TRBJ2-5,TRBV5-1
CASRGLAGLPDYEQYF,TGTGCCAGCAGGGGACTAGCGGGGTTGCCTGACTACGAGCAGTACTTC,TRBD2,-,TRBJ2-7,TRBV27
CASSQDSGANVLTF,TGTGCCAGCAGTCAGGACTCTGGGGCCAACGTCCTGACTTTC,-,once,TRBJ2-6,TRBV6-4
CASSGPVPYNEQFF,TGTGCCAGCAGCGGACCGGTTCCCTACAATGAGCAGTTCTTC,-,-,TRBJ2-1,TRBV2
CASSYGGFGEKLFF,TGTGCCAGCAGTTACGGGGGTTTTGGAGAAAAACTGTTTTTT,-,-,TRBJ1-4,TRBV6-5
CALGGQAPNTGELFF,TGTGCCCTGGGGGGACAGGCACCGAACACCGGGGAGCTGTTTTTT,TRBD1,-,TRBJ2-2,TRBV2
CATLPGGAVTEAFF,TGTGCCACTCTCCCCGGAGGAGCAGTGACTGAAGCTTTCTTT,-,-,TRBJ1-1,TRBV19
CASSLGGGETQYF,TGTGCCAGCAGCCTGGGGGGTGGGGAGACCCAGTACTTC,-,-,TRBJ2-5,TRBV6-6
CASSPHRPGQKNTGELFF,TGTGCCAGCAGCCCTCATAGGCCGGGACAGAAGAACACCGGGGAGCTGTTTTTT,TRBD1,-,TRBJ2-2,TRBV9
CASSEPGTSGRAKVFF,TGTGCCAGCAGTGAACCAGGGACTAGCGGGAGGGCCAAGGTGTTCTTC,TRBD2,-,TRBJ2-1,TRBV25-1
CASRSETGGFDSNQPQHF,TGTGCCAGCAGGTCGGAGACAGGGGGCTTTGATAGCAATCAGCCCCAGCATTTT,TRBD1,-,TRBJ1-5,TRBV27
CAISESTGYKETQYF,TGTGCCATCAGTGAGTCGACCGGGTATAAAGAGACCCAGTACTTC,-,-,TRBJ2-5,TRBV10-3
CASSLGTSRVETQYF,TGTGCCAGCAGCTTGGGGACTAGTCGCGTGGAGACCCAGTACTTC,TRBD2,few,TRBJ2-5,TRBV5-4
CASSPDSTSYEQYF,TGCGCCAGCAGCCCGGACTCAACTTCCTACGAGCAGTACTTC,-,-,TRBJ2-7,TRBV5-1
CASRQGARNEKLFF,TGTGCCAGTAGGCAGGGGGCCAGGAATGAAAAACTGTTTTTT,TRBD1,once,TRBJ1-4,TRBV19
CASSALGVRNTEAFF,TGCGCCAGCAGCGCGTTGGGGGTAAGGAACACTGAAGCTTTCTTT,-,-,TRBJ1-1,TRBV5-1
CASSDPAHGEVTDTQYF,TGCGCCAGCAGTGACCCGGCCCATGGGGAGGTAACAGATACGCAGTATTTT,-,-,TRBJ2-3,TRBV10-1
CASSELTLLSTQYF,TGTGCCAGCAGTGAACTAACGCTCCTTTCAACCCAGTACTTC,-,few,TRBJ2-7,TRBV25-1
CASTIPQGTNQPQHF,TGTGCCAGTACCATTCCACAGGGGACCAATCAGCCCCAGCATTTT,TRBD1,-,TRBJ1-5,TRBV19
CASGPDRQRYEQYF,TGTGCCAGCGGCCCGGACAGACAACGCTACGAGCAGTACTTC,-,-,TRBJ2-7,TRBV7-2
CASSSPGAESTDTQYF,TGCGCCAGCAGCTCACCCGGGGCCGAAAGCACAGATACGCAGTATTTT,-,once,TRBJ2-3,TRBV5-1
CASSIGEVDTQYF,TGTGCCAGCAGTATCGGAGAGGTGGATACGCAGTATTTT,-,-,TRBJ2-3,TRBV5-8
CASRLTGSNEKLFF,TGTGCCAGCAGACTGACAGGGAGTAATGAAAAACTGTTTTTT,TRBD1,few,TRBJ1-4,TRBV6-1
CASGLNRRGLTMNTEAFF,TGTGCTAGTGGTCTTAACAGGAGGGGGCTAACCATGAACACTGAAGCTTTCTTT,TRBD1,-,TRBJ1-1,TRBV12-5
CASSYWGRGRIGYTF,TGTGCCAGCAGTTACTGGGGCAGGGGGCGAATTGGCTACACCTTC,TRBD1,-,TRBJ1-2,TRBV6-5
CASSDRQKSVYGYTF,TGTGCCAGCAGTGACCGGCAAAAAAGCGTCTATGGCTACACCTTC,-,-,TRBJ1-2,TRBV6-1
CASSLGGGGALNEQFF,TGCGCCAGCAGCTTGGGAGGCGGGGGGGCGCTCAATGAGCAGTTCTTC,TRBD2,-,TRBJ2-1,TRBV5-1
CASSRQGGGEGGYTF,TGCGCCAGCAGCCGCCAGGGAGGGGGAGAGGGTGGCTACACCTTC,-,-,TRBJ1-2,TRBV5-1
CASSLGLAGWETQYF,TGTGCCAGCAGCTTAGGACTAGCGGGGTGGGAGACCCAGTACTTC,TRBD2,-,TRBJ2-5,TRBV7-3
CASSQDLRGSTDTQYF,TGCGCCAGCAGCCAAGATCTACGGGGGTCCACAGATACGCAGTATTTT,-,-,TRBJ2-3,TRBV4-1
CASTLSGPGGEAFF,TGTGCCAGCACCCTTAGCGGTCCGGGGGGTGAAGCTTTCTTT,-,-,TRBJ1-1,TRBV11-2
CASSMHGEQYF,TGTGCCAGCAGCATGCATGGCGAGCAGTACTTC,-,-,TRBJ2-7,TRBV7-2
CASSQELPGQGVQYF,TGTGCCAGCAGCCAAGAATTACCGGGACAGGGTGTGCAGTACTTC,TRBD1,-,TRBJ2-7,TRBV14
CASSGGTGKNTEAFF,TGTGCCAGCAGTGGAGGGACAGGGAAGAACACTGAAGCTTTCTTT,TRBD1,once,TRBJ1-1,TRBV6-6